This TCR beta chain was identified in a study of T cells of healthy individuals. One entry per CDR3 protein results from TCRdb running MiXCR on the 5' RACE reads. The sample gives more than 85,000 distinct CDR3 sequences, 15% to 20% of which show up once; over 5% is in the top ten. The CDR3 is 17 residues long. This TCR was recovered from a human donor in good health. This rearrangement joins TRBV12-2 to TRBJ2-4; the tabulated D call, TRBD1, remains unverified against the DNA. TRBV12-2 is recorded as a pseudogene. CDR3 bases: TGTGCAAGTCGCTTCGAACCCGGACCCCTAGCCAAAAACATTCAGTACTTC. It is translated as CASRFEPGPLAKNIQYF.